This TCR beta chain was documented in a study of tumor-infiltrating lymphocytes in primary liver carcinoma (dated by TCRdb to the late 2010s). Concerning the study at large: Of the five patients, three men and two women aged 30 to 69 years, four had hepatocellular carcinoma and one had combined HCC and intrahepatic cholangiocarcinoma. For each liver tumor, the study sampled five regions along with adjacent normal tissue and blood, and applied TCRbeta repertoire sequencing, expression microarrays and whole-exome sequencing. A total of 35 or so specimens from 5 patients went through TCRbeta repertoire sequencing, namely 25 tumor regions, 5 adjacent noncancerous liver tissues and 5 peripheral blood samples. To link TCRbeta repertoire diversity to the local molecular phenotype, the 20 to 25 tumor region samples were profiled with Agilent mRNA microarrays. Reproducibility between technical replicate repertoires was high, with correlation coefficients above 0.95 and mean shared-clone rates roughly 0.91. The tumors of the five patients were staged as T1-T3 N0M0, with maximum diameters ranging from 4.2 to 10 cm. Roughly 3.65 to 7.13 million productive TCRbeta reads were obtained per sample, and no significant difference in read depth was found between tissue types.

As concerns this clonotype: What antigen it recognizes has not been identified. No per-base quality is available; no much larger clone lies one base away.

Using a constant-region primer and ProtoScript II reverse transcriptase, TCRbeta-specific cDNA was reverse-transcribed from approximately 500 ng total RNA. Three nested multiplex PCR rounds, following a slightly modified ARM-PCR procedure, were used to build the TCRbeta libraries. Each of the first two PCR rounds ran for 10 cycles and used multiplex TRBV1-TRBV30 forward primers together with a Cbeta reverse primer. Sample barcodes and Illumina adapters were added in a final 25-cycle PCR with Deep VentR polymerase. Before sequencing, amplicons of 200-500 bp were gel-purified using a QIAquick gel extraction kit. An Illumina HiSeq 2500 was used to sequence the TCRbeta amplicons, generating 250-bp paired-end reads. The study's processing was this. Quality trimming of reads was performed with Trimmomatic v0.33, and paired reads were merged with FLASH v1.2.11 so that full CDR3 sequences could be recovered. V, D and J germline segments were assigned to the rearranged TCRbeta sequences by MiGEC v1.2.1b. Clonotype statistics, along with Shannon-Wiener diversity indices, were calculated using VDJtools v1.0.0. Except for diversity analysis, only each sample's 250 most abundant clonotypes were used in subsequent analyses to reduce sampling bias. The public sequencing data were trimmed at Q25 with fastp and processed into clonotypes with MiXCR by TCRdb, which kept only in-frame beta chains. Identical CDR3 protein sequences are pooled into one entry, listed with their most common genes and DNA. The V and J calls come from TCRdb's annotation, not from the publication. This sample has about 110,000 distinct CDR3 sequences in its table, and around two thirds of those were observed once. Approximately 9.9% of the sample goes to the ten largest clones.

Without any cell sorting, total RNA and DNA were co-extracted from about 21-30 mg of bulk tissue using the AllPrep DNA/RNA mini kit. About 5 patients with histopathologically diagnosed primary liver carcinoma underwent surgical resection in China between late 2015 and 2016. At the time of sampling, the patients were treatment-naive and had chronic HBV infection. Five spatially separated regions were sampled from each tumor: the superior, inferior, left-lateral and right-lateral poles, plus the tumor centre. More than 75% viable tumor cells were found by histology in every tumor sample. Pieces of fresh tumor and adjacent tissue were cut in half, with one half kept in RNAlater at -80 degrees C and the other half sent for histology. The CDR3 measures 16 amino acids from cysteine to phenylalanine. The sequence is cut down to CDR3 DNA, 48 bases in frame from base 1. Looking up the germline V gene yields CDR1 SGHNT and CDR2 YENEEA. Compared with germline, V lacks 5 bases and J lacks 6 bases; bases without a gene match: 12.

Study-wide findings and limitations: Because sequencing covered only the TCR beta chain and unpaired alpha chains were not captured, true repertoire diversity is likely underestimated. Only 4 or 5 patients were included in the study, and the authors note that the findings should be validated in a larger study. The top 250 clones made up a significantly larger repertoire fraction in tumors than in blood (p = 0.039). Repertoire overlap was found to be higher between tumor regions (mean roughly 36%) than between tumor-adjacent (about 17%) or tumor-blood (around 15%) pairs, consistent with antigen-driven expansion. Just about 7.5-24% of top clones turned up in all five regions of a tumor, which suggests spatial heterogeneity among tumor-infiltrating T cells. Bulk unsorted samples precluded comparing CD4+ and CD8+ T cell repertoires.

The V and J segments used are TRBV11-3 and TRBJ2-3; 9 junctional bases match TRBD2. The source material was liver tumor tissue from sampling region 1. This specimen's cell subset or site label, interpreted: tumor region T1, superior pole. The clonotype comes from a woman aged 55-70 years with primary liver carcinoma and hepatitis B virus infection. The CDR3: CASSQTSGGTSDTQYF. The DNA reads TGTGCCAGCAGCCAGACTAGCGGAGGAACTAGCGATACGCAGTATTTT.